This T cell receptor (beta chain) stems from a study of blood T cell repertoires in COVID-19. TCRdb keeps only in-frame clones here, not all; method: immunoSEQ multiplex PCR. The sample consists of roughly 200,000 clones, approximately 90% of them appearing once. The CDR3 length is 20 residues. V lost 0 bases and J lost 5, with 26 bases in between. Per the germline V gene, CDR1 is SGHNT and CDR2 is YENEEA. This TCR derives from a man aged 30-40 years who had recovered from COVID-19. Input material: PBMCs or T cells enriched from blood (not recorded which). V gene TRBV11-3 combines with J gene TRBJ2-1; D is unresolved. The CDR3 loop is CASSLDWLVKEPPGNNEQFF. CDR3 nucleotides: TGTGCCAGCAGCTTAGATTGGCTAGTAAAAGAGCCTCCCGGTAACAATGAGCAGTTCTTC.